The next 3 T cell receptor beta chains were all read from a single sample in a study of Tregs in tolerant kidney transplant recipients. Data came from immunoSEQ multiplex PCR; TCRdb stores just in-frame clones and leaves some out. Among some 68,000 clones, around 84% were seen once, and the ten largest hold more than 4%. Sequenced material: CD4+ T cells from blood. The receptors derive from a human donor in good health.

The gene calls are TRBV27 and TRBJ2-5; 9 bases agree with TRBD1. The CDR3 runs 13 residues. The germline gives CDR1 MNHEY, CDR2 SMNVEV (reference sequence). The J segment lost 5 bases and the V segment lost 9 bases, leaving 7 bases of the junction unmatched. In DNA form, the CDR3 reads TGTGCCAGGGGGTCGGGGACAGGGGAGACCCAGTACTTC. This codes for CARGSGTGETQYF.

The genes are TRBV27 and TRBJ1-5; TRBD1 might be the D (5 bases). V was cut by 4 bases and J by 2 bases, with 9 bases left in between. This CDR3 is 14 amino acids long. Germline CDR1 MNHEY, CDR2 SMNVEV (reference sequence). CDR3 loop: CASSSGGGNQPQHF. CDR3 in DNA: TGTGCCAGCAGTTCCGGGGGAGGCAATCAGCCCCAGCATTTT.

This clone occurred once. The gene calls are TRBV7-5 and TRBJ2-2; TRBD1 was called by the table and not checked on the DNA. TRBV7-5 is reported as a pseudogene. CDR3 length: 14 amino acids. For the CDR3, the DNA is TGTGCCAGAAGCCGGACAGGGCACACCGGGGAGCTGTTTTTT. It encodes CARSRTGHTGELFF.